These 10 T cell receptor beta chains were all obtained from the same sample, sequenced in a study of T cell responses to AZD1222 COVID-19 vaccine. The assay was immunoSEQ multiplex PCR, and TCRdb's table has in-frame clones only and misses some. The table shows some 140,000 clones, with 80% to 95% occurring only once. Here the sequenced sample was peripheral blood, taken on day 0 of AZD1222 vaccination. These receptors were collected from an adult in good health.

The rearrangement joins TRBV5-4 to TRBJ2-2; D possibly matches TRBD1 or TRBD2 (6 bases each). The CDR3 contains 15 residues. Germline CDR1 SGHNT, CDR2 YYREEE (reference sequence). The germline V and J ends were trimmed by 0 bases and 9 bases, with 15 bases remaining between them. CDR3 protein: CASSLDLLGGRELFF. DNA of the CDR3: TGTGCCAGCAGCTTGGACCTCTTGGGGGGCCGGGAGCTGTTTTTT. The whole variable domain, filled in from reference TRBV5-4 and TRBJ2-2, reads ETGVTQSPTHLIKTRGQQVTLRCSSQSGHNTVSWYQQALGQGPQFIFQYYREEENGRGNFPPRFSGLQFPNYSSELNVNALELDDSALYLCASSLDLLGGRELFFGEGSRLTVL.

The chain links TRBV6-4 to TRBJ1-2; 10 bases are a match to TRBD1. Trimming took 5 bases from V and 6 from J; bases not matched to a gene: 6. The CDR3 length is 14 residues. CDR1 is MRHNA, CDR2 SNTAGT, per germline. CDR3 coding DNA: TGTGCCAGCAGTCCGGGACAGGGGATACATGGCTACACCTTC. Translating gives CASSPGQGIHGYTF.

The V gene is TRBV3-1 (or the pseudogene TRBV3-2), the J gene TRBJ2-5; maybe TRBD1 (5 bases). Germline V lookup: CDR1 LGHDT, CDR2 YNNKEL (reference sequence). This CDR3 region has 12 residues. The V end was cut by 2 bases, the J end by 9 bases, with 10 bases between. CDR3: CASSQRTKAQYF. CDR3 coding DNA: TGTGCCAGCAGCCAACGGACAAAGGCCCAGTACTTC.

The V call is TRBV12-3 or TRBV12-4, the J call TRBJ2-1; D might be TRBD2 (5 bases). V was cut by 8 bases and J by 15 bases, with 14 bases left in between. The CDR3 covers 10 residues. CDR3 residues: CASGGPAVFF. CDR3 DNA: TGTGCCAGCGGAGGACCTGCGGTGTTCTTC.

The CDR3 region has the DNA TGCGCCAGCAGTGTCGACAGCAAATATGGCTACACCTTC. This translates into CASSVDSKYGYTF. The genes are TRBV10-1 and TRBJ1-2, with D possibly matching TRBD1 (5 bases). The ends were cut back, 4 bases at V and 5 bases at J, with 11 bases in the middle. In germline, CDR1 is WNHNN, CDR2 SYGVQD (reference sequence). The CDR3 has 13 residues.

The chain has TRBV6-5 and TRBJ2-7; 10 bases are a match to TRBD2. CDR3 size: 16 residues. V gave up 0 bases and J gave up 2 bases; unmatched junction bases: 4. CDR1 and CDR2 (germline): MNHEY, SVGAGI. This chain's CDR3 is CASSYSIAGGPYEQYF. The DNA for the CDR3 is TGTGCCAGCAGTTACTCAATAGCGGGAGGCCCCTACGAGCAGTACTTC.

The rearrangement uses TRBV3-1 (or the pseudogene TRBV3-2) and TRBJ2-7, with TRBD2 identical over 10 bases. The CDR3 runs 14 residues. V shed 6 bases and J 4 bases; nucleotides not matched to a gene: 6. CDR1 is LGHDT, CDR2 YNNKEL, per germline (reference sequence). This chain's CDR3 is CASRPSGSWYEQYF. The CDR3 DNA is TGTGCCAGCAGGCCTAGCGGGAGTTGGTACGAGCAGTACTTC.

J is TRBJ2-5 and V is TRBV4-1; D uncertain. The germline gives CDR1 MGHRA, CDR2 YSYEKL. The V end was cut by 1 base, the J end by 2 bases, with 5 bases between. The CDR3 has 13 residues. The CDR3 loop reads CASSQVTQETQYF. CDR3 DNA: TGCGCCAGCAGCCAAGTAACACAAGAGACCCAGTACTTC.

The J gene is TRBJ1-3, the V gene TRBV10-2, with D possibly being TRBD1 (6 bases). The CDR3 totals 15 residues. The V end lost 5 bases, the J end lost 2 bases, and 13 bases lay between the germline ends. Germline V CDR1 and CDR2: WSHSY, SAAADI. In DNA form, the CDR3 reads TGCGCCAGCAGTCAAGTACAGGGACCTGGAAACACCATATATTTT. Residues: CASSQVQGPGNTIYF.

This chain uses TRBV12-3 or TRBV12-4 with TRBJ1-5, with D uncertain. With 3 bases removed from V and 4 bases from J, the gap between germline ends came to 7 bases. The CDR3 covers 13 residues. The CDR3 DNA reads as TGTGCCAGCAGTTTGTTGTTAAATCAGCCCCAGCATTTT. It translates to CASSLLLNQPQHF.